This T cell receptor beta chain is from a study of blood T cell repertoires in COVID-19. Study-level information: PBMCs, B-cell-depleted T cells, or T cells provided the cDNA or gDNA that made up the material.

V dropped 1 base and J dropped 3; count of bases not matched to a gene: 8. The CDR3 is 16 amino acids. CDR1 and CDR2 (germline): LGHDT, YNNKEL (reference sequence). Recruited during active infection, patients (from Seattle) were subsequently followed longitudinally. Authors' methods: Reference gene primers were amplified, and this amplification served to estimate nucleated cell counts. Sequencing used immunoSEQ multiplex PCR; TCRdb keeps in-frame clones, though not all of them. The DNA gave D and trimming, while V, J and clone size come from that table. This sample has roughly 380,000 clones, with roughly 90% found just once.

This chain connects TRBV3-1 (or the pseudogene TRBV3-2) to TRBJ2-7; TRBD1 matches at 8 bases. The TCR sequence derives from a woman in her sixties or seventies with COVID-19, enrolled during active disease. Sample: peripheral blood. For the CDR3, the DNA is TGTGCCAGCAGCCAAGGGGCTGGACAGGGCCTCTACGAGCAGTACTTC. Protein product: CASSQGAGQGLYEQYF.